Following are 30 T cell receptor beta chains from one sample sequenced in a study of circulating CD8 cells and anti-PD-1 response in melanoma (dated by TCRdb to the early 2020s). A BD FACSAria II cell sorter was used to sort four subsets, defined by PD-1 and/or TIGIT, from live CD3+CD8+TCRalphabeta+ cells. Sequenced on a NextSeq 500. TCR libraries were prepared from about 14 ng of total RNA with the QIAseq Immune Repertoire RNA Library Kit, Human TCR Panel. TCRdb trimmed the raw reads at Q25, called clones with MiXCR and kept productive beta chains. Identical CDR3 protein sequences are pooled into one entry, listed with their most common genes and DNA. For this sample there are more than 1,000 distinct CDR3 sequences; about 8% appear just once. Roughly 6% of the sample is taken by the ten largest. This specimen was CD8+ T cells from PBMCs, taken at baseline or after one month of anti-PD-1 therapy (not recorded which). These TCRs come from a human donor with melanoma.

By its share, this clonotype is large. CDR3 bases: TGCAGTGCTAGAGATATGCGTAGGTACTTTGAGGGGGACGAGCAGTACTTC. This translates into CSARDMRRYFEGDEQYF. This chain connects TRBV20-1 to TRBJ2-7, with a tentative D call TRBD1 (6 bases). Germline CDR1 and CDR2: DFQATT and SNEGSKA (reference sequence). The V end lost 0 bases, the J end lost 5 bases, and 23 bases lay between the germline ends. The CDR3 consists of 17 residues.

There are a few counts of this clonotype. With a much larger clone just one base away, this may be a read error. This rearrangement joins TRBV19 to TRBJ2-1; tentatively, D is TRBD2 (5 bases). Germline V gene lookup returns CDR1 LNHDA and CDR2 SQIVND (reference sequence). The CDR3 runs to 15 residues. V was shortened by 7 bases and J by 4 bases, with 17 bases between the two germline ends. CDR3 in DNA: TGTGCCAGTACTCCAGGACCAGCGGTTTACAATGAGCAGTTCTTC. This sequence encodes CASTPGPAVYNEQFF. Based on the CDR3 plus reference TRBV19 and TRBJ2-1, the full variable domain is DGGITQSPKYLFRKEGQNVTLSCEQNLNHDAMYWYRQDPGQGLRLIYYSQIVNDFQKGDIAEGYSVSREKKESFPLTVTSAQKNPTAFYLCASTPGPAVYNEQFFGPGTRLTVL.

This clonotype is medium-sized by share. The chain employs TRBV30 and TRBJ2-3; the D is unclear. In germline, CDR1 is GTSNPN, CDR2 SVGIG (reference sequence). The CDR3 sequence is 12 residues long. V was pared by 3 bases and J by 3 bases, with 7 bases between. The CDR3 loop reads CAWRSETDTQYF. As DNA, the CDR3 is TGTGCCTGGAGGTCAGAGACAGATACGCAGTATTTT.

Within the sample, this clonotype is large. This chain joins TRBV20-1 and TRBJ2-2; D not resolved. CDR1 and CDR2 from the germline V gene are DFQATT and SNEGSKA (reference sequence). V gave up 4 bases and J gave up 5 bases, with 17 bases separating them. The CDR3 length is 15 residues. The CDR3 DNA is TGCAGTGCTACAGCACGGTCGTCGGGTACCGGGGAGCTGTTTTTT. Translating gives CSATARSSGTGELFF.

J is TRBJ2-1 and V is TRBV19, with TRBD2 as a possible D gene (6 bases). The V end was cut by 7 bases, the J end by 10 bases, with 17 bases between. This CDR3 has 13 amino acids. Germline CDR1 reads LNHDA; CDR2 reads SQIVND (reference sequence). In nucleotides, the CDR3 is TGTGCCAGTACCCCTGGGAGGCAGGACGAGCAGTTCTTC. It encodes CASTPGRQDEQFF.

This clonotype is categorized as medium-sized (0.01 to 0.1%). This chain's CDR3 is CAWSMDPNTEAFF. The CDR3 DNA reads as TGTGCCTGGAGCATGGATCCGAACACTGAAGCTTTCTTT. The V gene is TRBV30, the J gene TRBJ1-1; D gene ambiguous. Per the germline V gene, CDR1 is GTSNPN and CDR2 is SVGIG (reference sequence). The ends were cut back, 3 bases at V and 1 base at J, with 9 bases in the middle. CDR3 length equals 13 residues. The variable domain in full, with the rest retrieved from reference TRBV30 and TRBJ1-1, is SQTIHQWPATLVQPVGSPLSLECTVEGTSNPNLYWYRQAAGRGLQLLFYSVGIGQISSEVPQNLSASRPQDRQFILSSKKLLLSDSGFYLCAWSMDPNTEAFFGQGTRLTVV.

Sample share makes this clonotype large. This rearrangement joins TRBV5-4 to TRBJ2-3; no firm D call. CDR1 is SGHNT, CDR2 YYREEE, per germline (reference sequence). V was shortened by 4 bases and J by 0 bases, with 6 bases between the two germline ends. This CDR3 has 13 amino acids. The CDR3 DNA sequence: TGTGCCAGCAGCGAGAAAAGCACAGATACGCAGTATTTT. It is translated as CASSEKSTDTQYF.

This clonotype has more than one count but fewer than ten. Given a much more abundant clone one base away, this may be a read error. The chain carries TRBV28 and TRBJ2-3; TRBD2 matches 9 bases. The germline CDR1 and CDR2 sequences are MDHEN and SYDVKM. The CDR3 runs 15 residues. J was trimmed by 1 base and V by 5 bases; bases with no gene match: 4. This chain's CDR3 is CASSTERGGTDTQYF. The CDR3 bases are TGTGCCAGCAGTACCGAGCGGGGGGGCACAGATACGCAGTATTTT.

This clonotype is large in the sample. The V gene is TRBV19, the J gene TRBJ2-7; TRBD1 matches 9 bases. Per the germline V gene, CDR1 is LNHDA and CDR2 is SQIVND (reference sequence). V shed 3 bases, J shed 3 bases, and the junction held 3 bases outside the gene matches. The CDR3 has 14 residues. The CDR3 DNA reads TGTGCCAGTAGTATGGGGACAGGGTTCTACGAGCAGTACTTC. As protein: CASSMGTGFYEQYF.

By share of the sample, this clonotype is large (0.1 to 1%). V gene TRBV19 combines with J gene TRBJ2-7; 10 bases map to TRBD1. This CDR3 is built from 14 residues. Germline CDR1 is LNHDA and CDR2 is SQIVND (reference sequence). The V and J ends lost 10 bases and 3 bases, in that order; junction bases with no gene match: 9. As DNA, the CDR3 is TGTGCCACTCAACGGACAGGGGGGATCTACGAGCAGTACTTC. This sequence encodes CATQRTGGIYEQYF.

This sequence joins TRBV19 and TRBJ2-1, with 8 bases fitting TRBD2. J lost 3 bases, V lost 3 bases, and 7 bases had no gene match. This CDR3 spans 16 amino acids. The germline V gene encodes CDR1 LNHDA and CDR2 SQIVND (reference sequence). CDR3 DNA sequence: TGTGCCAGTAGTATGAGGAGAGCGGGGGTCTACAATGAGCAGTTCTTC. This translates into CASSMRRAGVYNEQFF.

Comment on this clonotype: A much larger clone differs from this one at a single base, so this may be a read error. The conserved phenylalanine or tryptophan is not found at the CDR3 terminus, so this likely reflects a read error. The chain joins TRBV28 to TRBJ2-7; 10 bases are shared with TRBD1. The CDR3 loop spans 14 amino acids. The V segment lost 4 bases and the J segment 4 bases; nucleotides outside the gene matches: 4. Germline CDR1 MDHEN, CDR2 SYDVKM. The CDR3 coding sequence is TGTGCCAGCAGTTCCCGACAGGGGGCTTACGAGCAGTACCTC. It is translated as CASSSRQGAYEQYL.

By frequency in the sample, this clonotype is medium-sized. This sequence joins TRBV11-1 and TRBJ2-7; 11 bases align to TRBD1. Germline-derived CDR1 and CDR2 are SGHAT and FQDESV (reference sequence). The CDR3 is 16 amino acids. V lost 5 bases to trimming and J lost 3 bases; unmatched junction nucleotides: 9. The CDR3 spells CASSPDGTGGFYEQYF. As DNA, the CDR3 is TGTGCCAGCAGCCCAGACGGGACAGGGGGTTTCTACGAGCAGTACTTC.

In its sample, this clonotype is medium-sized (0.01 to 0.1%). This chain connects TRBV21-1 to TRBJ2-7; the table's D call, TRBD1, was not checked against the DNA. TRBV21-1 is flagged as a pseudogene. There are 15 residues in the CDR3. The CDR3 spells CASSLRAQGINEQYF. The CDR3, as DNA: TGTGCCAGCAGTCTAAGGGCACAGGGTATCAACGAGCAGTACTTC.

Judged by abundance, this clonotype is large (0.1 to 1%). This rearrangement joins TRBV5-4 to TRBJ2-3; D uncertain. The CDR3 totals 15 residues. V dropped 5 bases and J dropped 2 bases, with 15 bases sitting between them. The germline V gene has CDR1 SGHNT and CDR2 YYREEE (reference sequence). CDR3 sequence: CASRTEAVDTDTQYF. CDR3 in DNA: TGTGCCAGCAGGACCGAGGCTGTCGACACAGATACGCAGTATTTT.

By frequency in the sample, this clonotype is medium-sized. V usage is TRBV6-6 and J usage is TRBJ2-5; D possibly uses TRBD1 or TRBD2 (5 bases each). This CDR3 is built from 16 residues. CDR1 and CDR2 (germline): MNHNY, SVGAGI (reference sequence). Trimming took off 5 bases at V and 3 bases at J, with 19 bases between the two ends. The CDR3 loop reads CASSTPGAEMEETQYF. CDR3 bases: TGTGCCAGCAGTACCCCCGGGGCGGAGATGGAAGAGACCCAGTACTTC.

This clonotype has more than one count but fewer than ten. The chain couples TRBV19 to TRBJ1-1; 9 positions agree with TRBD1. CDR3 length: 14 residues. The germline V gene has CDR1 LNHDA and CDR2 SQIVND (reference sequence). The V segment lost 10 bases and the J segment 4 bases; nucleotides outside the gene matches: 10. The CDR3 bases are TGTGCCACACTCCAGGACAGGGGCGGCACTGAAGCTTTCTTT. Translated: CATLQDRGGTEAFF.

In this sample, this clonotype is large. The chain combines TRBV28 with TRBJ2-7; the D gene is possibly TRBD2 (6 bases). Germline V lookup: CDR1 MDHEN, CDR2 SYDVKM. V was shortened by 2 bases and J by 2 bases, with 10 bases between the two germline ends. This CDR3 is built from 14 residues. The CDR3 loop reads CASSLGGTTYEQYF. The CDR3 coding sequence is TGTGCCAGCAGTTTAGGAGGGACCACCTACGAGCAGTACTTC.

This clonotype is labeled medium-sized (0.01 to 0.1%). This chain uses TRBV27 with TRBJ2-2; TRBD1 matches at 8 bases. The CDR3 has 18 residues. CDR1 is MNHEY, CDR2 SMNVEV, per germline (reference sequence). Germline trimming cut 3 bases from V and 3 bases from J; bases unmatched to any gene: 12. The CDR3 coding sequence is TGTGCCAGCAGTTTCCTCTTGTCCGGACAGGGATACACCGGGGAGCTGTTTTTT. Translation gives CASSFLLSGQGYTGELFF.

By sample fraction, this clonotype is large. This chain uses TRBV7-6 with TRBJ2-7, with D possibly called TRBD1 or TRBD2 (6 bases each). Germline V CDR1 and CDR2: SGHVS, FNYEAQ. This CDR3 contains 13 residues. Deletions cut 8 bases from V and 4 bases from J, with 15 bases between. The CDR3 protein is CASGVAGTYEQYF. In nucleotides, the CDR3 is TGTGCCAGCGGTGTTGCGGGGACATACGAGCAGTACTTC.

This clonotype counts as medium-sized. The chain combines TRBV7-2 with TRBJ2-5; maybe TRBD2 (6 bases). The V gene lost 5 bases and the J gene lost 3 bases, with 25 bases spanning the gap. Germline CDR1 SGHTA, CDR2 FQGNSA. CDR3 length: 18 amino acids. CDR3: CASSPRGVAVVGEETQYF. DNA of the CDR3: TGTGCCAGCAGCCCCCGGGGAGTAGCGGTGGTTGGAGAAGAGACCCAGTACTTC.

By its share, this clonotype is medium-sized. This rearrangement joins TRBV5-6 to TRBJ2-7; D is unresolved. The V gene lost 1 base and the J gene lost 0 bases, with 5 bases spanning the gap. CDR1 and CDR2 from the germline V gene are SGHDT and YYEEEE. The CDR3 totals 13 residues. CDR3 residues: CASSLISSYEQYF. CDR3 nucleotide sequence: TGTGCCAGCAGCTTGATCTCCTCCTACGAGCAGTACTTC.

By share, this clonotype ranks as medium-sized. The chain recombines TRBV7-3 with TRBJ2-1; 8 bases agree with TRBD1. CDR3 length equals 15 residues. With V trimmed by 2 bases and J by 8 bases, 8 bases remained unmatched. Germline CDR1 reads SGHTA; CDR2 reads FQGTGA. CDR3 in DNA: TGTGCCAGCAGCTTAGGCCAGGGGGCGCTCGATGAGCAGTTCTTC. This encodes CASSLGQGALDEQFF.

By sample share, this clonotype is medium-sized (0.01 to 0.1%). This chain uses TRBV19 with TRBJ2-1; the D gene is possibly TRBD2 (6 bases). The germline gives CDR1 LNHDA, CDR2 SQIVND (reference sequence). With 3 bases removed from V and 0 bases from J, the gap between germline ends came to 15 bases. The CDR3 spans 17 residues. As DNA, the CDR3 is TGTGCCAGTAGTATTGATTTCGCGGGGAGCTCCTACAATGAGCAGTTCTTC. Protein: CASSIDFAGSSYNEQFF.

This clonotype is labeled as medium-sized. The chain recombines TRBV18 with TRBJ2-7, with D possibly matching TRBD1 (6 bases). The CDR3 is made up of 15 amino acids. The ends were cut back, 1 base at V and 0 bases at J, with 10 bases in the middle. The germline CDR1 and CDR2 sequences are KGHSH and LQKENI. The CDR3 loop reads CASSPRQGSSYEQYF. In DNA, the CDR3 is TGTGCCAGCTCACCACGCCAGGGGAGCTCCTACGAGCAGTACTTC. Combining the CDR3 with reference TRBV18 and TRBJ2-7 gives the whole variable domain NAGVMQNPRHLVRRRGQEARLRCSPMKGHSHVYWYRQLPEEGLKFMVYLQKENIIDESGMPKERFSAEFPKEGPSILRIQQVVRGDSAAYFCASSPRQGSSYEQYFGPGTRLTVT.

Judged by abundance, this clonotype is large. The rearrangement links TRBV19 to TRBJ2-7; TRBD1 matches at 7 bases. V shed 4 bases and J 2 bases; nucleotides not matched to a gene: 2. The germline V gene encodes CDR1 LNHDA and CDR2 SQIVND (reference sequence). CDR3 length: 13 amino acids. The CDR3 DNA follows: TGTGCCAGTAGTAGCACAGGGGCCTACGAGCAGTACTTC. Encoded protein: CASSSTGAYEQYF.

The chain links TRBV12-3 or TRBV12-4 to TRBJ1-5; D call uncertain. The CDR3 spans 13 residues. V lost 4 bases and J lost 8, with 12 bases in between. The DNA for the CDR3 is TGTGCCAGCAGTTCCTCCGGCGGAAAGCCCCAGCATTTT. Protein product: CASSSSGGKPQHF.

In its sample, this clonotype is medium-sized. The chain links TRBV30 to TRBJ1-5, with TRBD1 matching 10 bases. The germline CDR1 and CDR2 sequences are GTSNPN and SVGIG (reference sequence). CDR3 length equals 14 residues. J gave up 7 bases and V 1 base, and 4 bases lay outside the gene matches. Here the CDR3 DNA reads TGTGCCTGGAGTGGAGGACAGGGGGGGCAGCCCCAGCATTTT. It codes for CAWSGGQGGQPQHF.

This clonotype came up a few times. The chain joins TRBV19 to TRBJ1-1; the D is unclear. Germline V gives CDR1 LNHDA, CDR2 SQIVND (reference sequence). Trimming took 4 bases from V and 5 from J, leaving 11 bases between them. The CDR3 consists of 13 residues. CDR3 nucleotide sequence: TGTGCCAGTAGTAGAGGGCGGAGGACTGAAGCTTTCTTT. As protein: CASSRGRRTEAFF.

This clonotype was detected a few times. A much bigger clone sits one base away, suggesting this may be a read error. The chain carries TRBV28 and TRBJ2-7; 10 positions match TRBD1. Germline trimming cut 10 bases from V and 5 bases from J; bases unmatched to any gene: 8. Per the germline V gene, CDR1 is MDHEN and CDR2 is SYDVKM. The length of the CDR3 is 13 residues. The CDR3 spells CANTRDRGDEQYF. DNA of the CDR3: TGTGCCAACACCCGGGACAGGGGCGACGAGCAGTACTTC.